Listed below are T cell receptor beta chains from one sample, sequenced in a study of T cell responses to AZD1222 COVID-19 vaccine. Repertoires were generated with immunoSEQ multiplex PCR, while TCRdb's copy carries only in-frame clones and drops some. The repertoire includes approximately 150,000 clones, 90% to 95% of them detected once, and approximately 2.3% sits in the top ten. This specimen was peripheral blood, taken on day 0 of AZD1222 vaccination. The receptors derive from an adult in good health. Each CDR3 is given with its conserved first and last residue. A D gene is named only where the DNA matches it firmly.

V,J,D,CDR3
TRBV6-6,TRBJ2-3,TRBD2,CASSQTSGSSIVTDTQYF
TRBV5-1,TRBJ2-5,TRBD2,CASSYGLADQETQYF
TRBV5-1,TRBJ1-2,TRBD1,CASRPGQGLSGYTF
TRBV4-1,TRBJ1-3,.,CASSADPAHYSGNTIYF
TRBV7-7,TRBJ2-5,.,CASRPGESLWETQYF
TRBV7-3,TRBJ2-3,.,CASSLWAGDTTDTQYF
TRBV7-8,TRBJ1-5,.,CASSLLPRPGPQHF
TRBV21-1,TRBJ2-7,.,CASSKSGACEGYEQYF
TRBV9,TRBJ1-1,.,CASSVGPENTEAFF
TRBV9,TRBJ2-7,TRBD1,CASSVDGTGVQGEQYF
TRBV5-6,TRBJ2-7,TRBD1,CASSSQQGPTTYEQYF
TRBV2,TRBJ1-6,.,CASRVDGSSYNSPLHF
TRBV5-4,TRBJ1-4,TRBD1,CASTLQGAGEKLFF
TRBV5-6,TRBJ1-2,TRBD1,CASSLERRTGRGYTF
TRBV18,TRBJ1-4,.,CASSPPGLGEKLFF
TRBV3-1/TRBV3-2,TRBJ1-1,.,CASSQYLTNTEAFF
TRBV6-6,TRBJ1-3,.,CASANPAGSGNTIYF
TRBV11-1,TRBJ1-1,TRBD1,CASSFPDRVGAFF
TRBV5-4,TRBJ1-1,TRBD1,CASSLALLGTGGTEAFF
TRBV27,TRBJ1-4,TRBD1,CASSINSQGGRGTNEKLFF
TRBV29-1,TRBJ2-1,.,CSVTPGGAGVYEQFF
TRBV4-1,TRBJ1-6,.,CASSQGRVRGLRPLHF
TRBV7-2,TRBJ1-4,.,CASSLAGFNEKLFF
TRBV28,TRBJ2-1,.,CASSFRSVYNEQFF
TRBV30,TRBJ1-2,.,CAWSLGPYYGYTF
TRBV20-1,TRBJ1-1,.,CSAREGEAFF
TRBV6-5,TRBJ1-5,.,CASGSGKIKGQPQHF
TRBV11-2,TRBJ1-4,.,CASSSIDSINEKLFF
TRBV18,TRBJ2-5,TRBD1,CASSPPGQGQETQYF